This T cell receptor beta chain emerged from a study of patients and donors after allogeneic stem cell transplantation. TCRdb re-derived calls from the RT-PCR reads in MiXCR, one entry per CDR3 protein. The top ten hold under 6.5% of the sample, which has about a million distinct CDR3 sequences, around 17% seen once. The V and J ends lost 5 bases and 8 bases, in that order; junction bases with no gene match: 7. The CDR3 runs to 15 residues. Germline V gives CDR1 SGHVS, CDR2 FNYEAQ. Sequenced input: blood, either unsorted or a sorted T cell fraction (not recorded which). The sequence was obtained from a human donor who was either an allogeneic HSCT recipient or a stem cell or donor lymphocyte infusion donor (not recorded which). It is not recorded whose cells these are; they may come from a transplant donor. The chain couples TRBV7-6 to TRBJ2-1, with 12 bases aligning to TRBD2. The CDR3 sequence: CASSDGTSGYHEQFF. The CDR3 DNA is TGTGCCAGCAGCGATGGGACTAGCGGGTACCATGAGCAGTTCTTC.